The rows below give T cell receptor beta chains drawn from one sample of a study of blood T cell repertoires in COVID-19. Sequencing used immunoSEQ multiplex PCR; TCRdb keeps in-frame clones, though not all of them. Seen here are a few hundred thousand clones, 90% observed once, and the top ten hold 3.5% to 4.5%. Sequenced: PBMCs or T cells enriched from blood (not recorded which). The source of these receptors is a woman younger than 30 with acute COVID-19. CDR3s include the opening cysteine and the closing phenylalanine or tryptophan. D genes are given only for firm matches.

J,V,D,CDR3,DNA
TRBJ2-1,TRBV27,TRBD2,CASSLGASGRGEQFF,TGTGCCAGCAGCCTAGGGGCTAGCGGGAGAGGTGAGCAGTTCTTC
TRBJ2-2,TRBV28,.,CASSLESGELFF,TGTGCCAGCAGTTTAGAGTCCGGGGAGCTGTTTTTT
TRBJ2-5,TRBV5-1,TRBD2,CASSLGPRTSPEETQYF,TGCGCCAGCAGCTTGGGGCCAAGGACTAGTCCTGAGGAGACCCAGTACTTC
TRBJ1-6,TRBV19,TRBD1,CASSPTGGRNYNSPLHF,TGTGCCAGTAGTCCGACAGGGGGAAGGAACTATAATTCACCCCTCCACTTT
TRBJ2-2,TRBV7-9,.,CASSLDLGTGELFF,TGTGCCAGCAGCTTAGACCTAGGCACCGGGGAGCTGTTTTTT
TRBJ1-6,TRBV5-1,TRBD1,CASSSQGSNSPLHF,TGCGCCAGCAGCTCACAGGGGAGTAATTCACCCCTCCACTTT
TRBJ1-2,TRBV5-8,.,CASSLSSGINYGYTF,TGTGCCAGCAGCTTGTCGTCAGGCATTAACTATGGCTACACCTTC
TRBJ1-2,TRBV28,.,CASRIGTGINYGYTF,TGTGCCAGCAGGATCGGCACAGGGATTAACTATGGCTACACCTTC
TRBJ1-2,TRBV28,TRBD1,CASSSSGTAYGYTF,TGTGCCAGCAGTTCCTCGGGGACAGCCTATGGCTACACCTTC
TRBJ1-5,TRBV12-3/TRBV12-4,.,CASSPDINQPQHF,TGTGCCAGCAGTCCTGACATTAATCAGCCCCAGCATTTT